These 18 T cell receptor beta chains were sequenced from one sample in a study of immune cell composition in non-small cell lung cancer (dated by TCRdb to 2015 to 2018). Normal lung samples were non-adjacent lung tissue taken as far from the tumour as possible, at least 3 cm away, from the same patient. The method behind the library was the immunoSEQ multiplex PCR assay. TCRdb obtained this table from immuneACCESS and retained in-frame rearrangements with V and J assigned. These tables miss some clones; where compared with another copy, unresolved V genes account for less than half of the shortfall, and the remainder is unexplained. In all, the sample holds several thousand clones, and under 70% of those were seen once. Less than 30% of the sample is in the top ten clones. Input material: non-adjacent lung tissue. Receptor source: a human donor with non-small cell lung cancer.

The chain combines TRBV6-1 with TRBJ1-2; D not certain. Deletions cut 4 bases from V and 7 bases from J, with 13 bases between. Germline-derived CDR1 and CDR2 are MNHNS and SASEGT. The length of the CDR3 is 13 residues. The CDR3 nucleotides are TGTGCCAGCAGTGGGCTGAGGGCGCCTGGCTACACCTTC. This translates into CASSGLRAPGYTF.

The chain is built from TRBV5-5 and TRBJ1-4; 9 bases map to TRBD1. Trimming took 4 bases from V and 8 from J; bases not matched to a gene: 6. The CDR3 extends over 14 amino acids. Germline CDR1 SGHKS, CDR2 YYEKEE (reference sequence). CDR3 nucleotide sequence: TGTGCCAGCAGCCCAGGGACAGGGCTCGAAAAACTGTTTTTT. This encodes CASSPGTGLEKLFF.

The CDR3 DNA sequence: TGCGCCAGCAGCAACCCTAGCGGCTCCTACGAGCAGTACTTC. Translating gives CASSNPSGSYEQYF. The chain carries TRBV5-1 and TRBJ2-7; 7 positions agree with TRBD2. Germline V lookup: CDR1 SGHRS, CDR2 YFSETQ. With 4 bases clipped from V and 0 bases from J, the junction kept 4 bases outside the gene matches. The CDR3 covers 14 residues.

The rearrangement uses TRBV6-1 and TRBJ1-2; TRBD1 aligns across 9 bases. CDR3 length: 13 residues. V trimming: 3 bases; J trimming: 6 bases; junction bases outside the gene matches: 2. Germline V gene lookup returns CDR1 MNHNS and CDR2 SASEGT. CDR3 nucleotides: TGTGCCAGCAGTGAGGACAGGGGCCATGGCTACACCTTC. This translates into CASSEDRGHGYTF.

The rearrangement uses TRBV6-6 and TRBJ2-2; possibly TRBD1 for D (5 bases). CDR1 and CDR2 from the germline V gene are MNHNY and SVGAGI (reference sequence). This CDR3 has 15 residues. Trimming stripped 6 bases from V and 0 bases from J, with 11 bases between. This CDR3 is CASSRQSSNTGELFF. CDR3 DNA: TGTGCCAGCAGCAGACAGAGTTCGAACACCGGGGAGCTGTTTTTT.

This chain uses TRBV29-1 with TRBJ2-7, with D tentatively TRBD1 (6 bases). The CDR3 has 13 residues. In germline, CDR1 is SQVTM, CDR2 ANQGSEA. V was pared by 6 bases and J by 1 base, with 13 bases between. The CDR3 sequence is CSVLPTGSYEQYF. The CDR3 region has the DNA TGCAGCGTGCTACCGACAGGTTCCTACGAGCAGTACTTC.

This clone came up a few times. CDR3 nucleotides: TGTGCCATCAGGCAGGGTTCGTTGTCCTACAATGAGCAGTTCTTC. Translated, it gives CAIRQGSLSYNEQFF. The chain has TRBV10-3 and TRBJ2-1, with D possibly TRBD1 on 5 matching bases. Germline V gene data show CDR1 as ENHRY and CDR2 as SYGVKD. The CDR3 consists of 15 residues. Trimming took off 6 bases at V and 1 base at J, with 13 bases between the two ends.

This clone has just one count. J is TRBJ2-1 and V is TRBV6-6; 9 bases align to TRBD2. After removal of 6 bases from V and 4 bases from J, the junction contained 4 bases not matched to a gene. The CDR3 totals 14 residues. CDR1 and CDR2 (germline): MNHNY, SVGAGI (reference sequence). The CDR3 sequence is CASSRLAEYNEQFF. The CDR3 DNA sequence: TGTGCCAGCAGCCGACTAGCGGAGTACAATGAGCAGTTCTTC.

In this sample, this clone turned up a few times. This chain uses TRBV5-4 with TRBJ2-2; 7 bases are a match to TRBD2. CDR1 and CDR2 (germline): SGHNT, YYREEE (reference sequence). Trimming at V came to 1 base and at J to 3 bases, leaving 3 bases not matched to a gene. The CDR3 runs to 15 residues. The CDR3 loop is CASSLTSDDTGELFF. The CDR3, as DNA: TGTGCCAGCAGCTTGACTAGCGATGACACCGGGGAGCTGTTTTTT.

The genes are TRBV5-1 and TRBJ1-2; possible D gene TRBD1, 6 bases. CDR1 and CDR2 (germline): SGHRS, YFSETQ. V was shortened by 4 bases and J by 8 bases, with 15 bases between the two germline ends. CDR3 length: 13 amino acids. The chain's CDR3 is CASSPGPGAGYTF. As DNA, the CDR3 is TGCGCCAGCAGCCCCGGCCCAGGGGCGGGCTACACCTTC.

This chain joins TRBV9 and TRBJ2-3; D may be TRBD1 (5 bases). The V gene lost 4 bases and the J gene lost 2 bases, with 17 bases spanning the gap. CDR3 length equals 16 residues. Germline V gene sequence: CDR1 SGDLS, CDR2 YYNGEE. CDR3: CASSPWQGHPTDTQYF. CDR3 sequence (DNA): TGTGCCAGCAGCCCCTGGCAGGGTCACCCCACAGATACGCAGTATTTT. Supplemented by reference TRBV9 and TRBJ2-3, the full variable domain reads DSGVTQTPKHLITATGQRVTLRCSPRSGDLSVYWYQQSLDQGLQFLIQYYNGEERAKGNILERFSAQQFPDLHSELNLSSLELGDSALYFCASSPWQGHPTDTQYFGPGTRLTVL.

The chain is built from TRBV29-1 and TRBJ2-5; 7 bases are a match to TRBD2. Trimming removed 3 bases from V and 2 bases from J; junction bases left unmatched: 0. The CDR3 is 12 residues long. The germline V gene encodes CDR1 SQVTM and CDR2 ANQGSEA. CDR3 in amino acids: CSVERGQETQYF. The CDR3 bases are TGCAGCGTTGAGCGGGGGCAAGAGACCCAGTACTTC.

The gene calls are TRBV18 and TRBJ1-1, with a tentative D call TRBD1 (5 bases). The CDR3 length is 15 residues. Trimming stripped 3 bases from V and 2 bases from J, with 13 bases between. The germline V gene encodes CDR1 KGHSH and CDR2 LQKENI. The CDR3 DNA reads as TGTGCCAGCTCACCCTCAGGGAGGCTAAACACTGAAGCTTTCTTT. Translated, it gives CASSPSGRLNTEAFF.

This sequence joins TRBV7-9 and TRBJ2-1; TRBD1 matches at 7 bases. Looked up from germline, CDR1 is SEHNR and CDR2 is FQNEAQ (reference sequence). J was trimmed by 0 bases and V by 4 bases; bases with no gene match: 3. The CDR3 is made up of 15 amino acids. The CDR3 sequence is CASSSTGVSYNEQFF. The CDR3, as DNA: TGTGCCAGCAGCTCAACAGGGGTCTCCTACAATGAGCAGTTCTTC.

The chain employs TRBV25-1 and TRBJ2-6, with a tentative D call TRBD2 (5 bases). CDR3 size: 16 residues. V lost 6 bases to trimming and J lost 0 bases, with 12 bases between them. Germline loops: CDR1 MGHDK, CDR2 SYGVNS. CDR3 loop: CASSDSGLSGANVLTF. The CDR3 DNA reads TGTGCCAGCAGCGACTCCGGACTCTCTGGGGCCAACGTCCTGACTTTC.

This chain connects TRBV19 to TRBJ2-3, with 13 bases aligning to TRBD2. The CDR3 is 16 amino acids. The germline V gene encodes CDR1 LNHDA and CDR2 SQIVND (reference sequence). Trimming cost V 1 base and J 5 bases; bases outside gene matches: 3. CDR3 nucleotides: TGTGCCAGTAGTATAGTAACTAGCGGGGGGGTAGATACGCAGTATTTT. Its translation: CASSIVTSGGVDTQYF.

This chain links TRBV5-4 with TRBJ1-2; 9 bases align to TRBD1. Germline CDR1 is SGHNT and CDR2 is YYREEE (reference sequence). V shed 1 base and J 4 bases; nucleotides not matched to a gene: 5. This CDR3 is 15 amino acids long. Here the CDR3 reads CASSLKGTGTYGYTF. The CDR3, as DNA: TGTGCCAGCAGCTTGAAAGGGACAGGGACCTATGGCTACACCTTC.

In DNA form, the CDR3 reads TGTGCCAGCAGCTTAATCCCAGGGGCAGATACGCAGTATTTT. This translates into CASSLIPGADTQYF. The gene calls are TRBV11-2 and TRBJ2-3, with a possible D match to TRBD1 (6 bases). CDR1 SGHAT and CDR2 FQNNGV come from the germline V gene. The germline V and J ends were trimmed by 2 bases and 4 bases, with 10 bases remaining between them. The CDR3 extends over 14 amino acids.